This T cell receptor beta chain emerged from a study of PD-1 blockade in classical Hodgkin lymphoma. The study, taken as a whole, reports: By C4D1 there was a significant rise in CD4+ TCR diversity but not in CD8+ TCR diversity. Prior therapy or disease activity may underlie the repertoire differences, whose causes remain undefined. Before treatment, complete responders showed about the same diversity as newly diagnosed patients. Compared with healthy donors, newly diagnosed patients reportedly showed lower baseline TCR diversity.

Every patient experienced relapse after autologous stem cell transplantation, and brentuximab vedotin exposure varied. A word on this clone: What it binds is not known.

V gave up 0 bases and J gave up 2 bases, with 11 bases separating them. The CDR3 has 16 residues. From germline, CDR1 is SNHLY and CDR2 FYNNEI. Assay used: immunoSEQ multiplex PCR; TCRdb lists only in-frame clones, some missing. The repertoire has some 63,000 clones, more than 75% of them found once; the top ten carry 9% to 10%. This material consisted of peripheral blood mononuclear cells (PBMCs), taken at baseline. This TCR came from a human donor with classical Hodgkin lymphoma. The rearrangement joins TRBV2 to TRBJ1-5; maybe TRBD1 (5 bases). CDR3 sequence: CASSEALQGGNQPQHF. DNA of the CDR3: TGTGCCAGCAGTGAAGCGCTTCAAGGGGGCAATCAGCCCCAGCATTTT. The full variable domain, rest sourced from reference TRBV2 and TRBJ1-5, is EPEVTQTPSHQVTQMGQEVILRCVPISNHLYFYWYRQILGQKVEFLVSFYNNEISEKSEIFDDQFSVERPDGSNFTLKIRSTKLEDSAMYFCASSEALQGGNQPQHFGDGTRLSIL.